Listed here are 27 T cell receptor beta chains from one sample, sequenced in a study of control samples from healthy donors and cancer patients. Data came from immunoSEQ multiplex PCR; TCRdb stores just in-frame clones and leaves some out. The record lists about 190,000 clones, of which the ten most abundant hold roughly 2%. Specimen: blood. These receptors came from a woman aged 25 to 45 in good health.

J is TRBJ2-5 and V is TRBV2; 10 nucleotides align to TRBD2. The CDR3 length is 16 residues. CDR1 and CDR2 from the germline V gene are SNHLY and FYNNEI. Trimming removed 6 bases from V and 4 bases from J; junction bases left unmatched: 11. The CDR3: CASRGLAGGRGETQYF. DNA for the CDR3: TGTGCCAGCAGAGGTTTAGCGGGGGGCCGGGGAGAGACCCAGTACTTC.

The chain links TRBV6-6 to TRBJ2-5, with D hard to call. V was trimmed by 5 bases and J by 1 base, leaving 8 bases between them. Germline values: CDR1 MNHNY, CDR2 SVGAGI (reference sequence). The CDR3 has 13 residues. CDR3 sequence: CASSGRAQETQYF. Here the CDR3 DNA reads TGTGCCAGCAGTGGTAGGGCCCAAGAGACCCAGTACTTC.

The CDR3 nucleotides read TGTGCCACCAGCAGAGACTATCAGCCCCAGCATTTT. It yields the protein CATSRDYQPQHF. The chain joins TRBV15 to TRBJ1-5; D is unresolved. The CDR3 contains 12 residues. V lost 0 bases, J lost 5 bases, and 2 bases lay in between. In germline, CDR1 is LNHNV, CDR2 YYDKDF (reference sequence). The variable domain in full, completed from reference TRBV15 and TRBJ1-5, reads DAMVIQNPRYQVTQFGKPVTLSCSQTLNHNVMYWYQQKSSQAPKLLFHYYDKDFNNEADTPDNFQSRRPNTSFCFLDIRSPGLGDTAMYLCATSRDYQPQHFGDGTRLSIL.

The V gene is TRBV11-2, the J gene TRBJ1-2; 7 positions match TRBD1. The CDR3 contains 14 residues. V was clipped by 4 bases and J by 8 bases; unmatched bases: 10. CDR1 and CDR2 (germline): SGHAT, FQNNGV. The DNA of the CDR3 is TGTGCCAGCAGCTCCCCCCGTAGGGGGCTCGGCTACACCTTC. The encoded protein is CASSSPRRGLGYTF.

About this clone: This CDR3 is also generated by other DNA sequences in the sample. This chain links TRBV7-2 with TRBJ2-3; TRBD2 matches 11 bases. V was pared by 7 bases and J by 6 bases, with 3 bases of the junction left unmatched. The CDR3 consists of 13 residues. CDR1 is SGHTA, CDR2 FQGNSA, per germline. CDR3 region: CASNLAGGDTQYF. The CDR3 DNA is TGTGCCAGCAACCTAGCGGGAGGTGATACGCAGTATTTT.

The CDR3 nucleotides read TGTGCCAGCAGCTCCCTGGGGATAAAGAGTTCGAGCTATGGCTACACCTTC. It is translated as CASSSLGIKSSSYGYTF. The gene calls are TRBV7-8 and TRBJ1-2, with D uncertain. Looked up from germline, CDR1 is SGHVS and CDR2 is FQNEAQ. The germline V and J ends were trimmed by 4 bases and 4 bases, with 22 bases remaining between them. This CDR3 has 17 residues.

As regards this clone: This sample includes further DNA sequences coding for the same CDR3. V gene TRBV7-2 combines with J gene TRBJ1-5; a weak D match, TRBD1 (5 bases). V was cut by 2 bases and J by 0 bases, with 8 bases left in between. The CDR3 is 15 amino acids. Germline-derived CDR1 and CDR2 are SGHTA and FQGNSA. The DNA for the CDR3 is TGTGCCAGCAGCTTAAGGGGATATAGCAATCAGCCCCAGCATTTT. This gives the protein CASSLRGYSNQPQHF. Supplemented by reference TRBV7-2 and TRBJ1-5, the full variable domain reads GAGVSQSPSNKVTEKGKDVELRCDPISGHTALYWYRQSLGQGLEFLIYFQGNSAPDKSGLPSDRFSAERTGGSVSTLTIQRTQQEDSAVYLCASSLRGYSNQPQHFGDGTRLSIL.

CDR3 amino acids: CASTLGEGVVTQYF. The CDR3 bases are TGTGCCAGCACCCTCGGGGAGGGTGTGGTTACGCAGTATTTT. The chain joins TRBV28 to TRBJ2-3; TRBD2 matches at 7 bases. Germline assignment: CDR1 MDHEN and CDR2 SYDVKM. CDR3 length: 14 residues. Losses at the gene ends were 7 bases for V and 8 bases for J; bases not matched to a gene: 12.

The genes are TRBV4-1 and TRBJ1-4; D is unclear. The germline V gene has CDR1 MGHRA and CDR2 YSYEKL. Trimming took 0 bases from V and 4 from J, leaving 9 bases between them. The CDR3 extends over 15 amino acids. CDR3 sequence (DNA): TGCGCCAGCAGCCAAGATAGGGCCAATAATGAAAAACTGTTTTTT. It translates to CASSQDRANNEKLFF.

The rearrangement joins TRBV19 to TRBJ1-3; TRBD1 matches at 7 bases. The germline V gene encodes CDR1 LNHDA and CDR2 SQIVND (reference sequence). This CDR3 spans 15 amino acids. V lost 7 bases, J lost 0 bases, and 6 bases stayed unmatched. The CDR3 DNA follows: TGTGCCAGTAAAGCACGACAGGGCTCTGGAAACACCATATATTTT. The encoded protein is CASKARQGSGNTIYF.

The gene calls are TRBV5-4 and TRBJ2-7, with TRBD1 identical over 7 bases. This CDR3 is 14 amino acids long. V lost 0 bases and J lost 2; bases outside the gene matches: 2. Germline V gene lookup returns CDR1 SGHNT and CDR2 YYREEE (reference sequence). The chain's CDR3 is CASSLGQGAYEQYF. The CDR3 DNA reads TGTGCCAGCAGCTTGGGACAGGGTGCCTACGAGCAGTACTTC.

The V call is TRBV7-9, the J call TRBJ2-5; weak D call: TRBD2 (7 bases). The V end was cut by 3 bases, the J end by 2 bases, with 13 bases between. Per germline, CDR1 SEHNR and CDR2 FQNEAQ (reference sequence). The CDR3 length is 15 residues. In DNA, the CDR3 is TGTGCCAGCAGCTTCGGAGGGGGGGAACAAGAGACCCAGTACTTC. It specifies CASSFGGGEQETQYF.

The genes are TRBV29-1 and TRBJ1-2, with D possibly matching TRBD1 (5 bases). Trimming removed 1 base from V and 8 bases from J, with 11 bases in between. This CDR3 comprises 12 residues. From germline, CDR1 is SQVTM and CDR2 ANQGSEA. Here the CDR3 DNA reads TGCAGCGTTGAAGGGATCCCAGGGGGCTACACCTTC. This sequence encodes CSVEGIPGGYTF.

The chain combines TRBV27 with TRBJ2-2, with D tentatively TRBD1 (6 bases). The ends were cut back, 4 bases at V and 2 bases at J, with 8 bases in the middle. The germline gives CDR1 MNHEY, CDR2 SMNVEV (reference sequence). CDR3 length: 14 residues. The DNA of the CDR3 is TGTGCCAGCAGTTGGGGGCCCAACACCGGGGAGCTGTTTTTT. Protein product: CASSWGPNTGELFF.

This rearrangement joins TRBV28 to TRBJ1-5; 8 nucleotides align to TRBD1. Trimming removed 7 bases from V and 4 bases from J; junction bases left unmatched: 9. CDR3 size: 15 residues. Germline CDR1 is MDHEN and CDR2 is SYDVKM. The CDR3 spells CASTHPGQENQPQHF. Written as DNA, the CDR3 is TGTGCCAGCACCCACCCGGGACAGGAGAATCAGCCCCAGCATTTT.

This rearrangement joins TRBV7-9 to TRBJ2-1, with unresolved D. From germline, CDR1 is SEHNR and CDR2 FQNEAQ (reference sequence). The ends were cut back, 2 bases at V and 5 bases at J, with 7 bases in the middle. The CDR3 is 13 residues long. The CDR3 DNA reads as TGTGCCAGCAGCTTAAAGTCAAACAATGAGCAGTTCTTC. This gives the protein CASSLKSNNEQFF.

The rearrangement joins TRBV5-4 to TRBJ2-5; no clear D gene. Germline V CDR1 and CDR2: SGHNT, YYREEE (reference sequence). The CDR3 extends over 16 amino acids. Trimming cost V 6 bases and J 0 bases, with 18 bases left between them. The CDR3 sequence is CASKARAPLYQETQYF. The CDR3 region has the DNA TGTGCCAGCAAGGCCCGGGCCCCCCTTTACCAAGAGACCCAGTACTTC.

The V and J genes are TRBV9 and TRBJ1-5; D is possibly TRBD1 (5 bases). V was trimmed by 3 bases and J by 2 bases, leaving 6 bases between them. The CDR3 is 13 residues long. Germline V lookup: CDR1 SGDLS, CDR2 YYNGEE. The CDR3 DNA reads as TGTGCCAGCAGCGGGGGGGGCAATCAGCCCCAGCATTTT. As protein: CASSGGGNQPQHF.

The gene calls are TRBV7-2 and TRBJ1-3, with D perhaps matching TRBD1 (5 bases). The V gene lost 8 bases and the J gene lost 0 bases, with 14 bases spanning the gap. The CDR3 has 15 residues. The germline V gene encodes CDR1 SGHTA and CDR2 FQGNSA. CDR3: CASRAKGLSGNTIYF. CDR3 coding DNA: TGTGCCAGCCGGGCCAAGGGGCTCTCTGGAAACACCATATATTTT.

This sequence joins TRBV27 and TRBJ2-1, with D hard to call. With 0 bases removed from V and 0 bases from J, the gap between germline ends came to 6 bases. Germline V CDR1 and CDR2: MNHEY, SMNVEV (reference sequence). This CDR3 region has 15 residues. The CDR3 is CASSLSRSSYNEQFF. The CDR3 DNA reads TGTGCCAGCAGTTTATCGAGGTCCTCCTACAATGAGCAGTTCTTC.

The chain is built from TRBV4-1 and TRBJ2-5, with 10 bases lining up with TRBD2. This CDR3 is built from 16 residues. After removal of 3 bases from V and 5 bases from J, the junction contained 9 bases not matched to a gene. Germline loops: CDR1 MGHRA, CDR2 YSYEKL. The CDR3 region is CASSQSSGGAGETQYF. The CDR3 DNA sequence: TGCGCCAGCAGCCAGTCAAGCGGGGGGGCCGGGGAGACCCAGTACTTC.

The rearrangement links TRBV5-1 to TRBJ1-1; TRBD1 matches 9 bases. Germline V gives CDR1 SGHRS, CDR2 YFSETQ. Trimming took 0 bases from V and 4 from J; bases not matched to a gene: 7. The CDR3 is made up of 16 amino acids. The CDR3 coding sequence is TGCGCCAGCAGCTTGGGGGACAGGGAAGTGGGCACTGAAGCTTTCTTT. This sequence encodes CASSLGDREVGTEAFF.

For this clone: Other DNA sequences in the same sample also yield this CDR3. The J gene is TRBJ2-7, the V gene TRBV6-5; D may be TRBD1 or TRBD2 (5 bases each). The V gene lost 6 bases and the J gene lost 2 bases, with 8 bases spanning the gap. The length of the CDR3 is 12 residues. CDR1 is MNHEY, CDR2 SVGAGI, per germline. For the CDR3, the DNA is TGTGCCAGCAGCCCGGGGCCCTACGAGCAGTACTTC. It yields the protein CASSPGPYEQYF.

The chain is built from TRBV19 and TRBJ2-3; D perhaps matches TRBD1 (6 bases). The CDR3 is 14 amino acids. Trimming removed 8 bases at V and 5 bases at J, with 17 bases between. Germline V gives CDR1 LNHDA, CDR2 SQIVND (reference sequence). In nucleotides, the CDR3 is TGTGCCAGTGACCCCAGAAGGGACAAAGATACGCAGTATTTT. Its translation: CASDPRRDKDTQYF.

The genes are TRBV11-2 and TRBJ1-6; D unresolved. The V gene's germline CDR1 is SGHAT and CDR2 FQNNGV. V was shortened by 4 bases and J by 9 bases, with 7 bases between the two germline ends. This CDR3 is 12 amino acids long. The CDR3 protein is CASSSDLSPLHF. The CDR3 DNA follows: TGTGCCAGCAGCTCGGACCTTTCACCCCTCCACTTT. Filled out from reference TRBV11-2 and TRBJ1-6, the complete variable domain reads EAGVAQSPRYKIIEKRQSVAFWCNPISGHATLYWYQQILGQGPKLLIQFQNNGVVDDSQLPKDRFSAERLKGVDSTLKIQPAKLEDSAVYLCASSSDLSPLHFGNGTRLTVT.

The chain employs TRBV28 and TRBJ2-3; D is undetermined. Trimming shortened V by 6 bases and J by 2 bases, and 9 bases separated the two germline ends. The CDR3 covers 13 residues. Germline CDR1 is MDHEN and CDR2 is SYDVKM. The CDR3 sequence is CASSFQFTDTQYF. The CDR3, as DNA: TGTGCCAGCAGCTTTCAATTCACAGATACGCAGTATTTT. Looking up the rest from reference TRBV28 and TRBJ2-3 gives the full variable domain: DVKVTQSSRYLVKRTGEKVFLECVQDMDHENMFWYRQDPGLGLRLIYFSYDVKMKEKGDIPEGYSVSREKKERFSLILESASTNQTSMYLCASSFQFTDTQYFGPGTRLTVL.

The chain is built from TRBV6-5 and TRBJ1-2, with D perhaps matching TRBD1 (6 bases). CDR3 size: 13 residues. V lost 6 bases and J 8 bases, leaving 16 bases between the germline ends. Per the germline V gene, CDR1 is MNHEY and CDR2 is SVGAGI. CDR3 nucleotides: TGTGCCAGCAGCCCCCAGGGGATGCCCGGCTACACCTTC. This encodes CASSPQGMPGYTF.